Described below is a single TCR beta chain sequence and its context. Antigen specificity is unknown. This entry comes from a study of resident and recirculating memory T cells in vitiligo. Study-wide results and limits: Clonality differed among vitiligo lesions, with no unique dominant clone.

No patient showed confetti depigmentation, a clinical sign of active disease. Method: immunoSEQ multiplex PCR; TCRdb's copy keeps in-frame clones and lacks some. The table has around 40,000 clones, about nine tenths seen once. The source material was blood. This receptor was obtained from a male donor with vitiligo.

The CDR3 loop is CASSLLAGTDTQYF. CDR3 sequence (DNA): TGTGCCAGCAGCTTACTGGCAGGCACAGATACGCAGTATTTT. The chain employs TRBV7-3 and TRBJ2-3; D gene unclear. Trimming removed 2 bases at V and 1 base at J, with 7 bases between. The CDR3 spans 14 residues. CDR1 is SGHTA and CDR2 is FQGTGA in the germline V gene.